This T cell receptor beta chain was sequenced during a study of graft-versus-host responses after intestinal transplantation. At the level of the study: Recipients obtained multivisceral, liver-intestinal, or isolated intestinal transplants. Each patient got anti-thymocyte globulin induction, then tacrolimus and steroids for roughly 3 years. Study-wide results and limits: Detection of GvH clones occurred in recipient marrow, and some had their first appearance in ileum or blood.

This clone has just one count. Its antigen remains unknown. The V gene's germline CDR1 is SGHVS and CDR2 FQNEAQ. The CDR3 extends over 14 amino acids. The V gene lost 1 base and the J gene lost 3 bases, with 10 bases spanning the gap. Sequencing was performed with immunoSEQ multiplex PCR; in TCRdb, only in-frame clones are kept and a portion is missing. The sample contains 90,000 or so clones, around 80% of which appear only once. The rearrangement links TRBV7-8 to TRBJ2-7; D might be TRBD1 (6 bases). Specimen: unstimulated CD4+ T cells sorted from spleen or lymph node cells, collected before intestinal transplant. The clonotype comes from a human donor who received an intestinal transplant. The CDR3 DNA sequence: TGTGCCAGCAGCTTAGTAGGCAGGGGCTACGAGCAGTACTTC. Translating it yields CASSLVGRGYEQYF.